This TCR beta chain was captured in a study of immune reconstitution after stem cell transplant in scleroderma (dated by TCRdb to the late 2010s). The germline V gene gives CDR1 as MGHDK and CDR2 as SYGVNS. Reading from cysteine to phenylalanine, the CDR3 counts 14 amino acids. Only the CDR3 part of the read is kept: 42 bases, read in frame from the first base. Trimmed from V: 6 bases; trimmed from J: 0 bases; junction bases lacking a gene match: 3. Worth noting for this clonotype: The antigen this receptor binds is unknown. No much larger clone exists at a distance of one base, and base qualities are not known.

Library construction relied on RT-PCR. TCRdb shows the sequencer as Illumina MiSeq. Clones were called with MiXCR by TCRdb after fastp trimmed the public reads at Q25, and only in-frame beta chains were retained. Identical CDR3 proteins give one entry, which carries the most common genes and DNA. The sample table contains about 4,900 distinct CDR3 sequences; only one count was recorded for less than 9.5% of them. About 4.2% of the sample goes to the ten largest clones. The TCR sequence derives from a male donor with systemic sclerosis. The sequence is built from TRBV25-1 and TRBJ2-7; a stretch of 9 junction bases matches TRBD1. Sampling was done before or after autologous hematopoietic stem cell transplantation (not recorded which). The CDR3 protein: CASRGTGTSYEQYF. The bases are TGTGCCAGCAGGGGGACAGGGACCTCCTACGAGCAGTACTTC.